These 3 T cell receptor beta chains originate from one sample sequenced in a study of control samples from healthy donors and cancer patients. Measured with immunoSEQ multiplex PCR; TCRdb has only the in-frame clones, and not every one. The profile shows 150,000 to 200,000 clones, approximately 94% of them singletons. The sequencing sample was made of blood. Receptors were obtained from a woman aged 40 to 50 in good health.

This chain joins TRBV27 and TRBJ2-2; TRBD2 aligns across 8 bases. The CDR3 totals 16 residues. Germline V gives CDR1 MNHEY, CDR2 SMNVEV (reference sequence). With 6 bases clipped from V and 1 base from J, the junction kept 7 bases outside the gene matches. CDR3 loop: CASSYNSGKNTGELFF. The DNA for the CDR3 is TGTGCCAGCAGCTATAATAGCGGGAAGAACACCGGGGAGCTGTTTTTT.

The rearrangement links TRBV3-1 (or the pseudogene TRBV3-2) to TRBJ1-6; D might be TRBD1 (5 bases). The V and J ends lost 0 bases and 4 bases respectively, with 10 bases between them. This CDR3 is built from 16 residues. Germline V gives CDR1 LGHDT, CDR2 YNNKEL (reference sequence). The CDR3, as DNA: TGTGCCAGCAGCCAAGATGGTGGGGGGTATAATTCACCCCTCCACTTT. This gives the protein CASSQDGGGYNSPLHF.

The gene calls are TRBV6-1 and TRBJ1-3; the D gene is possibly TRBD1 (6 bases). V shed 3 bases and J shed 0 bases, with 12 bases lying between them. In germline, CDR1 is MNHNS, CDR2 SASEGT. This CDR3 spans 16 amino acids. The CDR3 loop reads CASSDRGGRSGNTIYF. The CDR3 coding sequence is TGTGCCAGCAGTGATAGGGGGGGCCGCTCTGGAAACACCATATATTTT.